These 5 T cell receptor beta chains share one sample of origin, sequenced in a study of blood T cell repertoires in COVID-19. Assay: immunoSEQ multiplex PCR; the TCRdb copy retains only in-frame clones and omits some. This repertoire shows around 300,000 clones, around 90% found once; its top ten account for 5% to 6%. The sample consisted of PBMCs or T cells enriched from blood (not recorded which). Receptors originate from a man aged 30 to 45 who had recovered from COVID-19.

The chain links TRBV5-6 to TRBJ2-7; 8 positions match TRBD2. The germline V gene encodes CDR1 SGHDT and CDR2 YYEEEE. The CDR3 runs 15 residues. The ends lost 2 bases at V and 6 bases at J; junction bases unmatched: 10. CDR3 sequence reads: CASSFAGGPPGEQYF. The CDR3 nucleotides are TGTGCCAGCAGCTTTGCGGGGGGCCCCCCGGGCGAGCAGTACTTC.

This clone was counted a single time. The chain uses TRBV2 and TRBJ1-6; a weak D match, TRBD1 (5 bases). Germline CDR1 reads SNHLY; CDR2 reads FYNNEI. V shed 1 base and J shed 10 bases, with 17 bases lying between them. The CDR3 sequence is 16 residues long. CDR3 coding DNA: TGTGCCAGCAGTGAAGAAGGGACTCCCCGTGGATCACCCCTCCACTTT. Protein product: CASSEEGTPRGSPLHF.

The rearrangement joins TRBV11-2 to TRBJ2-3, with D maybe TRBD2 (5 bases). The CDR3 runs to 15 residues. V gave up 3 bases and J gave up 5 bases, with 15 bases separating them. Germline V gene sequence: CDR1 SGHAT, CDR2 FQNNGV. The CDR3 loop is CASSFTRRRIDTQYF. DNA of the CDR3: TGTGCCAGCAGCTTCACCCGACGGAGGATAGATACGCAGTATTTT.

The chain recombines TRBV6-5 with TRBJ2-7, with TRBD1 matching 8 bases. V shed 0 bases and J 2 bases; nucleotides not matched to a gene: 3. This CDR3 has 15 amino acids. Germline CDR1 and CDR2: MNHEY and SVGAGI. The CDR3 DNA is TGTGCCAGCAGTTACTCGAGCAGGGGGCCCTACGAGCAGTACTTC. Its protein product is CASSYSSRGPYEQYF.

This CDR3 reads CASSLATAETQYF. The CDR3 nucleotides are TGTGCCAGCAGTTTAGCGACAGCGGAGACCCAGTACTTC. The genes are TRBV12-3 or TRBV12-4 and TRBJ2-5, with D possibly matching TRBD1 (5 bases). Trimming removed 0 bases from V and 5 bases from J, with 7 bases in between. The CDR3 totals 13 residues.